This TCR beta chain was obtained from a study of blood T cells in healthy people across ages. This clonotype was observed a handful of times. Primers used in a second PCR of roughly 6 to 11 cycles were a sample-barcoded 5' primer and a J-beta primer mix. One entry per CDR3 protein, called by TCRdb with MiXCR from the 5' RACE reads. The data hold about 730,000 distinct CDR3 sequences, with roughly 44% observed a single time. The CDR3 consists of 16 residues. Per germline, CDR1 SGHTA and CDR2 FQGNSA. V lost 1 base and J 0 bases, leaving 12 bases between the germline ends. V usage is TRBV7-2 and J usage is TRBJ1-1; tentative D call: TRBD1 (5 bases). The sample taken for sequencing was blood. This receptor was identified in an older woman in good health. CDR3 in DNA: TGTGCCAGCAGCTTAGATGAGGGGACCATGAACACTGAAGCTTTCTTT. Translation gives CASSLDEGTMNTEAFF.